Below are 20 T cell receptor beta chains sequenced from a single sample in a study of regulatory T cells in long-lasting Graves disease. Time point in this sample: newly diagnosed GD, antithyroid drugs for less than 3 months. PBMC RNA was the source of the TCR library. In building TCR beta libraries, iRepertoire HTBI primers were used together with Arm-PCR of CDR3 regions. TCRdb analysed the multiplex PCR reads with MiXCR anew, one entry per CDR3 protein. This repertoire shows approximately 560,000 distinct CDR3 sequences, 15% to 20% found once; its top ten account for 12%. These same data were also listed under a study on T cells in Graves' hyperthyroidism and ophthalmopathy.

Specimen: peripheral blood mononuclear cells (PBMCs), collected at new diagnosis, from a patient treated with antithyroid drugs. The source of these receptors is a man younger than 35 with Graves disease.

V gene TRBV6-5 combines with J gene TRBJ2-5; D is perhaps TRBD2 (5 bases). CDR3 size: 14 residues. CDR1 and CDR2 (germline): MNHEY, SVGAGI. Trimming removed 2 bases from V and 7 bases from J, with 14 bases in between. CDR3 amino acids: CASSYTVSSGTQYF. In nucleotides, the CDR3 is TGTGCCAGCAGTTACACGGTCAGCAGCGGGACCCAGTACTTC.

This clonotype was picked up many times. J is TRBJ2-7 and V is TRBV20-1; D remains ambiguous. Trimming removed 1 base at V and 0 bases at J, with 16 bases between. The CDR3 totals 16 residues. Germline V gene data show CDR1 as DFQATT and CDR2 as SNEGSKA (reference sequence). As DNA, the CDR3 is TGCAGTGCTAGAGGGGTTGGCCTATCGAGCTCCTACGAGCAGTACTTC. Its translation is CSARGVGLSSSYEQYF.

Details on this clonotype: A read error may explain this, as a much larger clone is one base away. J is TRBJ2-5 and V is TRBV29-1, with a possible D match to TRBD2 (6 bases). The CDR3 has 11 amino acids. CDR1 is SQVTM and CDR2 is ANQGSEA in the germline V gene. V dropped 7 bases and J dropped 7 bases, with 13 bases sitting between them. CDR3 sequence (DNA): TGCAGCGCGACTAGTGGAGGGACCCAGTACTTC. Translation gives CSATSGGTQYF.

At least ten counts were recorded for this clonotype. The chain couples TRBV6-1 to TRBJ2-7; 8 bases are shared with TRBD1. The CDR3 is 15 amino acids. CDR1 is MNHNS, CDR2 SASEGT, per germline. V gave up 5 bases and J gave up 1 base; unmatched junction bases: 7. CDR3 bases: TGTGCCAGCAGTCCCGACAGGGGAGGATCCTACGAGCAGTACTTC. Its translation is CASSPDRGGSYEQYF.

This chain uses TRBV2 with TRBJ2-7; D is unresolved. The CDR3 sequence is 14 residues long. Trimming removed 3 bases from V and 2 bases from J, with 11 bases in between. CDR1 SNHLY and CDR2 FYNNEI come from the germline V gene. CDR3 region: CASSEVTITYEQYF. The DNA for the CDR3 is TGTGCCAGCAGTGAGGTAACGATAACCTACGAGCAGTACTTC.

This clonotype was detected only a few times. The junction departs from germline at one end; a sequencing error may be responsible. The rearrangement joins TRBV20-1 to TRBJ2-5; 13 bases are shared with TRBD2. Per germline, CDR1 DFQATT and CDR2 SNEGSKA (reference sequence). The CDR3 sequence is 17 residues long. The CDR3 loop is CSAILPGLAGRGETQYF. The CDR3 coding sequence is TGCAGTGCTATCCTACCGGGACTAGCGGGAAGGGGAGAGACCCAATACTTC.

V gene TRBV27 combines with J gene TRBJ2-7, with TRBD2 as a possible D gene (6 bases). V was shortened by 0 bases and J by 6 bases, with 18 bases between the two germline ends. Per germline, CDR1 MNHEY and CDR2 SMNVEV (reference sequence). The CDR3 loop spans 16 amino acids. In DNA form, the CDR3 reads TGTGCCAGCAGTTTATCAGGCCCCAGGGCGGAGGGCGAGCAGTACTTC. Translated, it gives CASSLSGPRAEGEQYF.

V is TRBV10-3 and J is TRBJ1-1, with D unresolved. Trimming took 5 bases from V and 0 from J, leaving 7 bases between them. The germline gives CDR1 ENHRY, CDR2 SYGVKD. CDR3 size: 13 residues. The CDR3 reads CAISNQVNTEAFF. The CDR3, as DNA: TGTGCCATCAGTAACCAGGTGAACACTGAAGCTTTCTTT.

In its sample, this clonotype was seen a few times. V and J are TRBV29-1 and TRBJ2-3, with D perhaps matching TRBD2 (6 bases). The CDR3 has 10 amino acids. Germline V gene sequence: CDR1 SQVTM, CDR2 ANQGSEA. V was shortened by 6 bases and J by 15 bases, with 16 bases between the two germline ends. CDR3 in amino acids: CSVETSSTYF. In nucleotides, the CDR3 is TGCAGCGTCGAGACTAGTTCAACCTATTTT.

The V call is TRBV18, the J call TRBJ1-4; D is ambiguous. Germline V gene data show CDR1 as KGHSH and CDR2 as LQKENI. V lost 0 bases and J lost 6, with 11 bases in between. CDR3 length: 15 residues. The CDR3 reads CASSPPVGPDEKLFF. CDR3 in DNA: TGTGCCAGCTCACCACCGGTTGGGCCGGATGAAAAACTGTTTTTT.

The genes are TRBV28 and TRBJ2-7, with a possible D match to TRBD1 (6 bases). Germline CDR1 reads MDHEN; CDR2 reads SYDVKM. The germline V and J ends were trimmed by 7 bases and 4 bases, with 17 bases remaining between them. The CDR3 length is 14 residues. CDR3 in amino acids: CASKPDSALYEQYF. DNA for the CDR3: TGTGCCAGCAAGCCGGACAGCGCCTTATACGAGCAGTACTTC.

Only a few counts were recorded for this clonotype. The CDR3 DNA reads TGTGCCAGCAGTTTGGGGCCCGCCCCCCACAATGAGCAGTTCTTC. Residues: CASSLGPAPHNEQFF. The J gene is TRBJ2-1, the V gene TRBV27; D perhaps matches TRBD1 (5 bases). The V gene lost 3 bases and the J gene lost 5 bases, with 14 bases spanning the gap. The CDR3 extends over 15 amino acids. CDR1 and CDR2 from the germline V gene are MNHEY and SMNVEV (reference sequence).

This clonotype was counted many times. This chain uses TRBV7-9 with TRBJ2-7; 9 nucleotides align to TRBD1. V lost 5 bases to trimming and J lost 6 bases; unmatched junction nucleotides: 8. Germline values: CDR1 SEHNR, CDR2 FQNEAQ (reference sequence). The length of the CDR3 is 14 residues. The CDR3 bases are TGTGCCAGCAGCAACCCAGGACAGGGGTCCGAGCAGTACTTC. It yields the protein CASSNPGQGSEQYF. The full variable domain, rest sourced from reference TRBV7-9 and TRBJ2-7, is DTGVSQNPRHKITKRGQNVTFRCDPISEHNRLYWYRQTLGQGPEFLTYFQNEAQLEKSRLLSDRFSAERPKGSFSTLEIQRTEQGDSAMYLCASSNPGQGSEQYFGPGTRLTVT.

The chain is built from TRBV6-1 and TRBJ2-1; 11 bases fit TRBD2. There are 18 residues in the CDR3. Germline V gives CDR1 MNHNS, CDR2 SASEGT. V lost 6 bases and J lost 1; bases outside the gene matches: 11. The CDR3 DNA reads TGTGCCAGCAGCCCAGGTAGCGGGAGGGCAGAATCCTACAATGAGCAGTTCTTC. It is translated as CASSPGSGRAESYNEQFF.

This clonotype was counted at least ten times. This chain uses TRBV5-1 with TRBJ1-1, with D tentatively TRBD1 (6 bases). Germline CDR1 is SGHRS and CDR2 is YFSETQ. This CDR3 region has 16 residues. The V and J ends lost 1 base and 1 base respectively, with 14 bases between them. CDR3 in amino acids: CASSLNQGLRNTEAFF. CDR3 sequence (DNA): TGCGCCAGCAGCTTGAATCAGGGGCTGAGGAACACTGAAGCTTTCTTT.

This rearrangement joins TRBV5-1 to TRBJ2-7, with 7 bases that match TRBD1. The CDR3 is made up of 16 amino acids. Losses at the gene ends were 6 bases for V and 4 bases for J; bases not matched to a gene: 16. Germline assignment: CDR1 SGHRS and CDR2 YFSETQ. CDR3 protein: CASTKSAGTVNYEQYF. The CDR3 DNA is TGCGCCAGCACCAAATCGGCCGGGACAGTCAATTACGAGCAGTACTTC. The full variable domain, in which reference TRBV5-1 and TRBJ2-7 provide the parts outside the CDR3, is KAGVTQTPRYLIKTRGQQVTLSCSPISGHRSVSWYQQTPGQGLQFLFEYFSETQRNKGNFPGRFSGRQFSNSRSEMNVSTLELGDSALYLCASTKSAGTVNYEQYFGPGTRLTVT.

This clonotype came up many times. The chain links TRBV5-1 to TRBJ2-6; 11 bases agree with TRBD2. The V gene end was trimmed by 4 bases and the J gene end by 12 bases; junction bases not matched to a gene: 15. The CDR3 consists of 17 residues. From germline, CDR1 is SGHRS and CDR2 YFSETQ. In nucleotides, the CDR3 is TGCGCCAGCAGCCCTAGCCAGACTAGCGGGGTGGCTGGCGTCCTGACTTTC. Protein: CASSPSQTSGVAGVLTF.

This clonotype was picked up a small number of times. The J gene is TRBJ2-7, the V gene TRBV12-5, with D possibly being TRBD1 or TRBD2 (5 bases each). V was trimmed by 2 bases and J by 2 bases, leaving 13 bases between them. CDR1 LGHNT and CDR2 FRNRAP come from the germline V gene. The CDR3 consists of 15 residues. The CDR3, as DNA: TGTGCTAGTGGTTTGAATCCCGGGACCACCTACGAGCAGTACTTC. As protein: CASGLNPGTTYEQYF.

The J gene is TRBJ2-7, the V gene TRBV15, with D possibly matching TRBD1 (5 bases). Germline V gene sequence: CDR1 LNHNV, CDR2 YYDKDF (reference sequence). V was trimmed by 1 base and J by 6 bases, leaving 10 bases between them. There are 13 residues in the CDR3. CDR3 nucleotides: TGTGCCACCAGCAGAGTTGGGCAGGGCGAGCAGTACTTC. Translating gives CATSRVGQGEQYF.

This clonotype was counted many times. The V and J genes are TRBV20-1 and TRBJ1-6, with TRBD1 matching 10 bases. This CDR3 is 16 amino acids long. V dropped 5 bases and J dropped 6; count of bases not matched to a gene: 10. Germline V gene lookup returns CDR1 DFQATT and CDR2 SNEGSKA (reference sequence). CDR3 amino acids: CSALFWDRGLNSPLHF. The DNA of the CDR3 is TGCAGTGCTCTCTTTTGGGACAGGGGTCTTAATTCACCCCTCCACTTT.